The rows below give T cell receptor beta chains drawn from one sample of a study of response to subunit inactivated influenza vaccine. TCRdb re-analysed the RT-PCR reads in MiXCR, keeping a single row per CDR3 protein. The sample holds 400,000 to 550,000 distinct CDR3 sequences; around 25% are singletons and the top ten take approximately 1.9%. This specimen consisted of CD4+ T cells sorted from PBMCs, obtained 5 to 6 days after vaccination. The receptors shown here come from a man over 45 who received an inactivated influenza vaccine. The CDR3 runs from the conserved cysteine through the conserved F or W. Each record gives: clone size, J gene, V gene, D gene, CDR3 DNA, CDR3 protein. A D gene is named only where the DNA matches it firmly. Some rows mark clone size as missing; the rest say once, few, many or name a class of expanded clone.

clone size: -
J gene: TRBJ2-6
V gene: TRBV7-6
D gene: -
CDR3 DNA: TGTGCCAGCAGCAACGTCCTGGGGATCTCTGGGGCCAACGTCCTGACTTTC
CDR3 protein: CASSNVLGISGANVLTF

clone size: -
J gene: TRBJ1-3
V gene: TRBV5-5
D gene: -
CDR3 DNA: TGTGCCAGCAGCTTGAGAGGGCTTGTTTGGGAAATTGGAAACACCATATATTTT
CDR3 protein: CASSLRGLVWEIGNTIYF

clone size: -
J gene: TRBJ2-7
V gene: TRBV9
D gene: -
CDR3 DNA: TGTGCCAGCAGCACTGGGACTGGCCCCCGTGAGCAGTACTTC
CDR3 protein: CASSTGTGPREQYF

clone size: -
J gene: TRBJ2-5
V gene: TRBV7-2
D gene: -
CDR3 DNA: TGTGCCAGCAGCCGGGACCGTTTCGGAGAGACCCAGTACTTC
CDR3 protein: CASSRDRFGETQYF

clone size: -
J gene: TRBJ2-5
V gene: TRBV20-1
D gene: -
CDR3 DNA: TGCAGTGCTAGTAACAGCCAAGAGACCCAGTACTTC
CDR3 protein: CSASNSQETQYF

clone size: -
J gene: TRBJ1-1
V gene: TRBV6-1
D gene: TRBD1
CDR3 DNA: TGTGCCAGCAACCGACAGGGAGGGCCTGAAGCTTTCTTT
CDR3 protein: CASNRQGGPEAFF

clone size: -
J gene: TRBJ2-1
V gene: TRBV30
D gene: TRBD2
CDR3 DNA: TGTGCCTGGAGCGGACTAGCGGGCCCCAATGAGCAGTTCTTC
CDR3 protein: CAWSGLAGPNEQFF

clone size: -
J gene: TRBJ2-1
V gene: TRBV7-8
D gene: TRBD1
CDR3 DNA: TGTGCCAGCAGCTTCACAGGGGGTTCTAGCTACAATGAGCAGTTCTTC
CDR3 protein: CASSFTGGSSYNEQFF

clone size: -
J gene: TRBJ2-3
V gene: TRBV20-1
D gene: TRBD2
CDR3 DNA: TGCAGTGCTAGCGGGGGGGCATCAGTAGATACGCAGTATTTT
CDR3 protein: CSASGGASVDTQYF

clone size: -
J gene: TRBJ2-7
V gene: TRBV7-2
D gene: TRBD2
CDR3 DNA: TGTGCCAGCAGCCGTACTAGCGGGGGGCCCTACGAGCAGTACTTC
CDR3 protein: CASSRTSGGPYEQYF

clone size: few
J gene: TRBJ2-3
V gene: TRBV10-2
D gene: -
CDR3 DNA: TGCGCCAGCAGTGATCGGGACCATCGCGGAGATACGCAGTATTTT
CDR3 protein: CASSDRDHRGDTQYF

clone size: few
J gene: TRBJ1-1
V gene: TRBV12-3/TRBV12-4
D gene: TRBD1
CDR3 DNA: TGTGCCAGCAGCGAACAGGGGAGGGATACTGAAGCTTTCTTT
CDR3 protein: CASSEQGRDTEAFF

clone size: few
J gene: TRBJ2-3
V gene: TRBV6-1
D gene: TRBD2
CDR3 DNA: TGTGCCAGCAGTCGGCCGGGCGCGGGAGGCACAGATACGCAGTATTTT
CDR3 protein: CASSRPGAGGTDTQYF

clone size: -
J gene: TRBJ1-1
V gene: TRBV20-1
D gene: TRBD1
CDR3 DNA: TGCAGTTCCAGGGGGCGCGGGACCACTGAAGCTTTCTTT
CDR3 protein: CSSRGRGTTEAFF

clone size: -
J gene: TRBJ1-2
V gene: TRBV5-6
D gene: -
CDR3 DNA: TGTGCCAGCAGCCCGACAGGAGCTAACTATGGCTACACCTTC
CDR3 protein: CASSPTGANYGYTF

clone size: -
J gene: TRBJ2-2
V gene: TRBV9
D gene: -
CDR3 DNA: TGTGCCAGCAGCGCAGACGGCACCGGGGAGCTGTTTTTT
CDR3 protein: CASSADGTGELFF

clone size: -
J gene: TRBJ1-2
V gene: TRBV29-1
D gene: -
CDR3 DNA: TGCAGCGTTGGTGAGGCAGGGTGGTTTGGCTACACCTTC
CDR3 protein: CSVGEAGWFGYTF

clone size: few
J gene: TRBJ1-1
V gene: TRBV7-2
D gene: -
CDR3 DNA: TGTGCCAGCAGCTCGGGCCTAACGGGGGCTGAAGCTTTCTTT
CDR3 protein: CASSSGLTGAEAFF

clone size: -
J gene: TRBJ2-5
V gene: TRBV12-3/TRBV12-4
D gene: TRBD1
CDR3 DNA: TGTGCCAGCAGCTCAGGGGGTCATAAAGAGACCCAGTACTTC
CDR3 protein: CASSSGGHKETQYF

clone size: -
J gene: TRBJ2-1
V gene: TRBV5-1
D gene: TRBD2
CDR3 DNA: TGCGCCAGCAGCTTGCAGACCCAGCGGGGGGGGCGTAATGAGCAGTTCTTC
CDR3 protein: CASSLQTQRGGRNEQFF

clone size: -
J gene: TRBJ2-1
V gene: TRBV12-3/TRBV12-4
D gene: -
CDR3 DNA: TGTGCCAGCAGTTTAAGGGGTTCCCAGTTCTTC
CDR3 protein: CASSLRGSQFF

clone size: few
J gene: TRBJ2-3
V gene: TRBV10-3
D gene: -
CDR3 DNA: TGTGCCATCAGTGAGTCGCTACGAGATACGCAGTATTTT
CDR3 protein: CAISESLRDTQYF

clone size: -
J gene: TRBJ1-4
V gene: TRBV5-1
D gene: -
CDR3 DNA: TGCGCCAGCAGAAACGGGGGATCAACTAATGAAAAACTGTTTTTT
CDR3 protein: CASRNGGSTNEKLFF

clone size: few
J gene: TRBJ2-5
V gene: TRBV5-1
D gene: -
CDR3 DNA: TGCGCCAGCGCCTTGAGGGGTCGCTCCCCTGGGGGGACCCAGTACTTC
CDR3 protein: CASALRGRSPGGTQYF